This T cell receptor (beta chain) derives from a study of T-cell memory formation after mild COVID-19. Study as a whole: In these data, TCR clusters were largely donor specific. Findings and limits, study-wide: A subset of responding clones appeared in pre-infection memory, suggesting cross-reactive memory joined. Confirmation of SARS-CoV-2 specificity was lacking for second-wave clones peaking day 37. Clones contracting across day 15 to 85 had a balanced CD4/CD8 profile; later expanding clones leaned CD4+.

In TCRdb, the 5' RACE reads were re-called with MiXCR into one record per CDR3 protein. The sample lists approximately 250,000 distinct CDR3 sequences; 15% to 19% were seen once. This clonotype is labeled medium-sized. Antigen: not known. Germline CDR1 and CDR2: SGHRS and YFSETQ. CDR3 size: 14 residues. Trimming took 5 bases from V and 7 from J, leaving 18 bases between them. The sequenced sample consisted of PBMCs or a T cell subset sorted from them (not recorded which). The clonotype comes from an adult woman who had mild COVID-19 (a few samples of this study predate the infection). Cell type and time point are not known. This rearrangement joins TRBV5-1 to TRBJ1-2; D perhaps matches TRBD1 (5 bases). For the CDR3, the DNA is TGCGCCAGCAGAGAGGGTAGGGGAGTCTCTGGCTACACCTTC. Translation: CASREGRGVSGYTF.